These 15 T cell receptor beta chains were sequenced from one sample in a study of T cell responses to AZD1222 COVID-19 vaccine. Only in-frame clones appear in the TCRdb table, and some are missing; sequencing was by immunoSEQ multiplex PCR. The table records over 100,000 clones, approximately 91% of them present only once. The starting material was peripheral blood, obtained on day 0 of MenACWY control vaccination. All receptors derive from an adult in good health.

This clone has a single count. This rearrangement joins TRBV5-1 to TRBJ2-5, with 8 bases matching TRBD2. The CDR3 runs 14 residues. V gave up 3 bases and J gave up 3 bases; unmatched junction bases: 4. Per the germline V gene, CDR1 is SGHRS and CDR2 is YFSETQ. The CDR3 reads CASSSLTSEETQYF. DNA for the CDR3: TGCGCCAGCAGCTCCCTGACTAGCGAAGAGACCCAGTACTTC.

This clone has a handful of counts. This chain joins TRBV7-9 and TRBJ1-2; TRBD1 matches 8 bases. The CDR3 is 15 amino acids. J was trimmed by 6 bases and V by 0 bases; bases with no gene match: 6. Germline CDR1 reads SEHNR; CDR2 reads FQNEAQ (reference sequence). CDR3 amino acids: CASSLASAGGDGYTF. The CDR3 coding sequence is TGTGCCAGCAGCTTAGCGTCGGCAGGGGGCGATGGCTACACCTTC.

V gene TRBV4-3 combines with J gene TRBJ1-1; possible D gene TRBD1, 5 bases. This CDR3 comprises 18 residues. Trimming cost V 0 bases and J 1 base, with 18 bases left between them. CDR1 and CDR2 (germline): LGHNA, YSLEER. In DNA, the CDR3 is TGCGCCAGCAGCCAAGATTTAGCGACGGACAAGGAGAACACTGAAGCTTTCTTT. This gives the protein CASSQDLATDKENTEAFF.

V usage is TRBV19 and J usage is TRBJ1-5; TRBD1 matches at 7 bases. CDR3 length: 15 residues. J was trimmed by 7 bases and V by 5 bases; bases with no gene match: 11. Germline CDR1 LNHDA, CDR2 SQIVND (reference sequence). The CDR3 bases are TGTGCCAGTAGTTTGGAGGGGGCCGTGGGGCAGCCCCAGCATTTT. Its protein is CASSLEGAVGQPQHF.

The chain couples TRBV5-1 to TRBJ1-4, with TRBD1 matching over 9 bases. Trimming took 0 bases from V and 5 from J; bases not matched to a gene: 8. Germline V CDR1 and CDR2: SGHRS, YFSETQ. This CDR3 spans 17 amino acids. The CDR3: CASSLAPGQGKNEKLFF. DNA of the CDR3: TGCGCCAGCAGCTTGGCCCCGGGACAGGGTAAAAATGAAAAACTGTTTTTT.

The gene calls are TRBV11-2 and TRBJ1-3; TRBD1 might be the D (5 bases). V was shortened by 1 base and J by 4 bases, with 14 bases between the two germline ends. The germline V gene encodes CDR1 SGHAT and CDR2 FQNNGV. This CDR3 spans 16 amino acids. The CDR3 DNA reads TGTGCCAGCAGCTTAGTTTCGAGGGGCCCCGGAAACACCATATATTTT. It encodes CASSLVSRGPGNTIYF.

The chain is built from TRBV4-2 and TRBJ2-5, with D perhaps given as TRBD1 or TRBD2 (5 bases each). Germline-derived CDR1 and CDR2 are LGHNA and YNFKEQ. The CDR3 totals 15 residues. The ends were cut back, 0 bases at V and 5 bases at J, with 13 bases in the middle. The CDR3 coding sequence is TGTGCCAGCAGCCAAGATGCCCTAGAGGGGGAGACCCAGTACTTC. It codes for CASSQDALEGETQYF.

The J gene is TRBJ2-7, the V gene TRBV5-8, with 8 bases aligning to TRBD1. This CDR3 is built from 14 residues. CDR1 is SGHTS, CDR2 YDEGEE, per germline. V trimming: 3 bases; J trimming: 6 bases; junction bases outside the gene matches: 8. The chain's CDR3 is CASSSAGTGVEQYF. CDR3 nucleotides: TGTGCCAGCAGCTCCGCCGGGACAGGAGTCGAGCAGTACTTC.

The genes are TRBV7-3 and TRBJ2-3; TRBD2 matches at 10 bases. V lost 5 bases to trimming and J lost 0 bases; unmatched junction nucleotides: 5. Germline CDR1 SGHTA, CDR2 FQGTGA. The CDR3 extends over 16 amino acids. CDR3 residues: CASSRSSGGSTDTQYF. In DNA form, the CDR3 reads TGTGCCAGCAGCCGCTCTAGCGGGGGAAGCACAGATACGCAGTATTTT. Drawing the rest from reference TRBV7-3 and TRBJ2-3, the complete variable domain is GAGVSQTPSNKVTEKGKYVELRCDPISGHTALYWYRQSLGQGPEFLIYFQGTGAADDSGLPNDRFFAVRPEGSVSTLKIQRTERGDSAVYLCASSRSSGGSTDTQYFGPGTRLTVL.

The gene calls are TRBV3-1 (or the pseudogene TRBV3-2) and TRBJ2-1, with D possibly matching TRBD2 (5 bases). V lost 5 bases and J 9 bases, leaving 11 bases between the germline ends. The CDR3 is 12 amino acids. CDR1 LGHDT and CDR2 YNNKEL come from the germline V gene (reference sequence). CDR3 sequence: CASSDPAGEQFF. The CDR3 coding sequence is TGTGCCAGCAGCGACCCGGCGGGTGAGCAGTTCTTC.

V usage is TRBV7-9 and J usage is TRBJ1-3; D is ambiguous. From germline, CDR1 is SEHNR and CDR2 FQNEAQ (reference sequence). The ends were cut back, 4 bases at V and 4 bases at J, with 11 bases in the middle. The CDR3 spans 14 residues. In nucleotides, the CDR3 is TGTGCCAGCAGCTCCTCTACGGCCGGAAACACCATATATTTT. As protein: CASSSSTAGNTIYF.

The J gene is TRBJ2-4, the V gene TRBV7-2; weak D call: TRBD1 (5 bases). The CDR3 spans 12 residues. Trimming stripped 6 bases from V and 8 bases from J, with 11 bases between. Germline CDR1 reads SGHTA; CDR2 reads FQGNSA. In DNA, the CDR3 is TGTGCCAGCAGATTCGAAGGGGACATTCAGTACTTC. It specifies CASRFEGDIQYF.

Here the CDR3 DNA reads TGTGCCAGTAGGACAGGACAGAAATTCTATGGCTACACCTTC. This codes for CASRTGQKFYGYTF. V is TRBV19 and J is TRBJ1-2; TRBD1 might be the D (6 bases). Trimming took 6 bases from V and 4 from J, leaving 15 bases between them. The CDR3 totals 14 residues. In germline, CDR1 is LNHDA, CDR2 SQIVND (reference sequence).

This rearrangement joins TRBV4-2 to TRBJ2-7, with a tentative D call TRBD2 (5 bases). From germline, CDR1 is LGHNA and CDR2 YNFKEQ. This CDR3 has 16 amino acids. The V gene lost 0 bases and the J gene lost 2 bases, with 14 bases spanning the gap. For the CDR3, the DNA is TGTGCCAGCAGCCAAGATTTAGACTACTCAACCTACGAGCAGTACTTC. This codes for CASSQDLDYSTYEQYF.

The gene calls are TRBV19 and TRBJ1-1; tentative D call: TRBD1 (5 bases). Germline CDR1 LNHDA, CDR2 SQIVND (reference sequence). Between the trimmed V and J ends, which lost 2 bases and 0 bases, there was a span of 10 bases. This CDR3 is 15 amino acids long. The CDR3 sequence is CASSINTGLNTEAFF. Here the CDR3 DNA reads TGTGCCAGTAGTATAAATACAGGACTGAACACTGAAGCTTTCTTT.